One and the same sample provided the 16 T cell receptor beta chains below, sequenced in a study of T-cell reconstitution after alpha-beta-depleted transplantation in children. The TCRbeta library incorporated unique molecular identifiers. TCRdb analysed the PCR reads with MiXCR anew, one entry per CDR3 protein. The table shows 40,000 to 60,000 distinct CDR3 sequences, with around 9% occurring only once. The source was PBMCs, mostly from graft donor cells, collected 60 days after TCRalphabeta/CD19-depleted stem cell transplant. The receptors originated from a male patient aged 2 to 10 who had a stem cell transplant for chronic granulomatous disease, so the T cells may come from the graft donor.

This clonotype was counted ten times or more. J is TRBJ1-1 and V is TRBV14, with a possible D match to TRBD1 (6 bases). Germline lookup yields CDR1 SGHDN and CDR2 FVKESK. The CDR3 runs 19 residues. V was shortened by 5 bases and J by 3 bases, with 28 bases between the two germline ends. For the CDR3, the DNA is TGTGCCAGCAGCTGGGGCAGGGGTCCAACAGAATCCGGCGACACTGAAGCTTTCTTT. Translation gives CASSWGRGPTESGDTEAFF.

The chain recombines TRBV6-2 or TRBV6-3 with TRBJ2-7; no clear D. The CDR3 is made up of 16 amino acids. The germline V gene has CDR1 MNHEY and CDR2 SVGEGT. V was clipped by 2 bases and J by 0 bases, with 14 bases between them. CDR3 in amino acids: CASSYNFEEVSYEQYF. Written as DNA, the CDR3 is TGTGCCAGCAGTTACAATTTCGAAGAGGTCTCCTACGAGCAGTACTTC.

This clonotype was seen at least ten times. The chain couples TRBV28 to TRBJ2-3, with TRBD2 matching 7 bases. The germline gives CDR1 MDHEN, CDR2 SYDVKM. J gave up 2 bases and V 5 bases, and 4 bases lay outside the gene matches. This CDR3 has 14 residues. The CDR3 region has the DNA TGTGCCAGCAGTCGCGGGAGTTTCACAGATACGCAGTATTTT. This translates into CASSRGSFTDTQYF.

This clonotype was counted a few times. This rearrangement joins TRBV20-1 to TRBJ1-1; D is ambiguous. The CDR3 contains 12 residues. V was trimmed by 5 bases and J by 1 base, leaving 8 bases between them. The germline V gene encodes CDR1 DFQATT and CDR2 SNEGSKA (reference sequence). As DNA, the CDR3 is TGCAGTGCTGTTTCACCGAACACTGAAGCTTTCTTT. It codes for CSAVSPNTEAFF.

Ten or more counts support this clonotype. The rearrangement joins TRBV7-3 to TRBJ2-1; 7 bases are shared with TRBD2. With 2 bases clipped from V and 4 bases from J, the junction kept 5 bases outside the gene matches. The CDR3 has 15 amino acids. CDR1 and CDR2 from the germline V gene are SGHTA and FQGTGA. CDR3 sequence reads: CASSLGRAKYNEQFF. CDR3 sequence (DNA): TGTGCCAGCAGCTTAGGGAGGGCCAAGTACAATGAGCAGTTCTTC. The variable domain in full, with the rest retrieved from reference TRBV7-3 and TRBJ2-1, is GAGVSQTPSNKVTEKGKYVELRCDPISGHTALYWYRQSLGQGPEFLIYFQGTGAADDSGLPNDRFFAVRPEGSVSTLKIQRTERGDSAVYLCASSLGRAKYNEQFFGPGTRLTVL.

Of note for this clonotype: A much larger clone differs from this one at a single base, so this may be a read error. The CDR3 nucleotides are TGCAGTGCTCCCGAGGCTAGCGGGAGGCGTCGAGGAGGTACGCAGTATTTT. It is translated as CSAPEASGRRRGGTQYF. The rearrangement joins TRBV20-1 to TRBJ2-3; 11 nucleotides match TRBD2. The length of the CDR3 is 17 residues. Germline V gives CDR1 DFQATT, CDR2 SNEGSKA (reference sequence). J lost 8 bases, V lost 5 bases, and 18 bases had no gene match.

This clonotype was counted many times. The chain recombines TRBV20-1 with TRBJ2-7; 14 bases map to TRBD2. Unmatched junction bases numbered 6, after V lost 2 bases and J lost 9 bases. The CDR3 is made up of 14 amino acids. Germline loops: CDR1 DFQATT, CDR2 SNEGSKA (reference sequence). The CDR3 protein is CSARPGLAGDGQYF. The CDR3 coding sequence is TGCAGTGCTAGACCGGGACTAGCGGGAGACGGGCAGTACTTC.

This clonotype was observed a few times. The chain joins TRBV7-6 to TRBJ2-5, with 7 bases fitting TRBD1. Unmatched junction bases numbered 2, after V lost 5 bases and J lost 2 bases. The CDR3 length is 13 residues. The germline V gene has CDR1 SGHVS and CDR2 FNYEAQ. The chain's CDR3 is CASSRGRQETQYF. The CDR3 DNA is TGTGCCAGCAGCAGGGGGCGGCAAGAGACCCAGTACTTC.

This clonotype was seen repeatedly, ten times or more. The CDR3 sequence: CASSLLATDTQYF. CDR3 DNA: TGCGCCAGCAGCTTGTTAGCGACAGATACGCAGTATTTT. This chain links TRBV5-1 with TRBJ2-3; a weak D match, TRBD2 (5 bases). CDR1 SGHRS and CDR2 YFSETQ come from the germline V gene. The germline V and J ends were trimmed by 1 base and 3 bases, with 6 bases remaining between them. The CDR3 covers 13 residues.

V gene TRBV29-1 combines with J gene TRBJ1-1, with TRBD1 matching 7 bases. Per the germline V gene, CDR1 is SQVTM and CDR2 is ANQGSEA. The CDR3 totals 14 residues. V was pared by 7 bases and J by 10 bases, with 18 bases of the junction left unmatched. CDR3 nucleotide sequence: TGCAGCGATTACCGGGACAGAAGAGGTCTCGGAGCTTTCTTT. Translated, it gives CSDYRDRRGLGAFF.

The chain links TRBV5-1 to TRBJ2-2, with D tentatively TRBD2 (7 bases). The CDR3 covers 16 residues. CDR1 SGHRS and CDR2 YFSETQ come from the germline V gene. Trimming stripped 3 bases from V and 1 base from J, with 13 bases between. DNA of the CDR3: TGCGCCAGCAGCTCGGGGGGCAGACAGAACACCGGGGAGCTGTTTTTT. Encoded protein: CASSSGGRQNTGELFF.

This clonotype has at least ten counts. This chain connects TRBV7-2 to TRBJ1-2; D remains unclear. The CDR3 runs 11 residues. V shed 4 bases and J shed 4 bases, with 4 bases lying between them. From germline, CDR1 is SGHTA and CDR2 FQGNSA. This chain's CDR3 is CASSSSYGYTF. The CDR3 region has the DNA TGTGCCAGCAGCTCCTCCTATGGCTACACCTTC.

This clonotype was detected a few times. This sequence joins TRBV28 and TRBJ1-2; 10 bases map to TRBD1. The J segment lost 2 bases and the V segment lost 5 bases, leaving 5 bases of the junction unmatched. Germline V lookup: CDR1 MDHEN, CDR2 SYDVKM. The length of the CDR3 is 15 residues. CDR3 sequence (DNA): TGTGCCAGCAGTGCCCCGGGACAGGGGAACTATGGCTACACCTTC. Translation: CASSAPGQGNYGYTF.

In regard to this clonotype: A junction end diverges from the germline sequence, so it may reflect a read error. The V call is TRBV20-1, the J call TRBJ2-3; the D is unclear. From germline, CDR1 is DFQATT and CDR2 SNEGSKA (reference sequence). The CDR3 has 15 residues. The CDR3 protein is CSAGLSTTITDTQYF. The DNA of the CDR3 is TGCAGTGCTGGGCTATCCACCACCATCACAGATACGCAGTATTTC.

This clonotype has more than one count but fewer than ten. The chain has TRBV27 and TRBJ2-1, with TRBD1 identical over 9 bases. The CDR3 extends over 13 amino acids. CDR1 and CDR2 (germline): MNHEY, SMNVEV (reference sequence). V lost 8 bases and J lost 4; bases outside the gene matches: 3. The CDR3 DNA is TGTGCCAGCGGACAGGGGTTATACAATGAGCAGTTCTTC. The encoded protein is CASGQGLYNEQFF.

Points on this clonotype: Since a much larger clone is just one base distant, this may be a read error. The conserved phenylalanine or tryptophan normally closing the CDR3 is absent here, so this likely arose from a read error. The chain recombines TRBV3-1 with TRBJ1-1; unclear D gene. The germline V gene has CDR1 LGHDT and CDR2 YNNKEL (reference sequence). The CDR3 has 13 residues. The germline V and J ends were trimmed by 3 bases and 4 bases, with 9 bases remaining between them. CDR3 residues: CASSQAGGTEAFL. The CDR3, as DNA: TGTGCCAGCAGCCAGGCGGGAGGCACTGAAGCTTTCTTA.